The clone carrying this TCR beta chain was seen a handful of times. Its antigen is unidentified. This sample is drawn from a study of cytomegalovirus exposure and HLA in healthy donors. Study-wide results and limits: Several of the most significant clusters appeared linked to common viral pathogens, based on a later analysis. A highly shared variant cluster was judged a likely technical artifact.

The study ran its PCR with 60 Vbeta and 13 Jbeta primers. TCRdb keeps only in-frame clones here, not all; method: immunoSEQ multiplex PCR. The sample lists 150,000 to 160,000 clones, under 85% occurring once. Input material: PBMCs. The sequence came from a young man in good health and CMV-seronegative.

The DNA of the CDR3 is TGCAGCGTTGGGTCTGACACGAACACCGGGGAGCTGTTTTTT. It yields the protein CSVGSDTNTGELFF. The V call is TRBV29-1, the J call TRBJ2-2, with D unresolved. This CDR3 spans 14 amino acids. Germline-derived CDR1 and CDR2 are SQVTM and ANQGSEA. V shed 4 bases and J shed 0 bases, with 9 bases lying between them.